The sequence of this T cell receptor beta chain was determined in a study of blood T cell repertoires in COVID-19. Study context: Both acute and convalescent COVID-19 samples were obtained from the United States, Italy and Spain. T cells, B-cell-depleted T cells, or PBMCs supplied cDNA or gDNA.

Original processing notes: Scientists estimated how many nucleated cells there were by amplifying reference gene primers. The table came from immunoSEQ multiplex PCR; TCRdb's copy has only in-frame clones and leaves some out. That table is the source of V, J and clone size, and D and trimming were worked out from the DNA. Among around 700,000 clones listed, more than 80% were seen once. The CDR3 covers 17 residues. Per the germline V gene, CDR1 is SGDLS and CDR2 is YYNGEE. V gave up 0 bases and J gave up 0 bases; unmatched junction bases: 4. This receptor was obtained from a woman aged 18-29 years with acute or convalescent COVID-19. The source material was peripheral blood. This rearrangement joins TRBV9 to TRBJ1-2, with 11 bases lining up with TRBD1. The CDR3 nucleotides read TGTGCCAGCAGCGTAGGAAGGGGACAGGGGGCTAACTATGGCTACACCTTC. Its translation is CASSVGRGQGANYGYTF.